This TCR beta chain appears in the sequencing data of a study of T cells in Graves' hyperthyroidism and ophthalmopathy (dated by TCRdb to 2018 to 2020). With regard to the full study: A discovery cohort of about 96 patients, approximately 44 with Graves' ophthalmopathy and more than 55 with stable Graves' hyperthyroidism, was used to find distinguishing TCR V-J signatures. Prospective prediction of ophthalmopathy was tested in an independent validation cohort of 18 to 20 hyperthyroidism patients and 15 to 17 patients who later progressed to ophthalmopathy. After blood sampling, hyperthyroidism patients were treated with methimazole at a starting dose of 30 mg daily, and ophthalmopathy patients were treated with high-dose intravenous methylprednisolone. Thyroid tissue and blood T-cell repertoires from about 6 Graves' hyperthyroidism patients were also compared in the study. The 80 to 100 discovery patients were randomly divided into training and test sets at a 7:3 ratio. TCR Vbeta CDR3 sequencing of approximately 140 peripheral blood samples (around 45 ophthalmopathy, about 80 hyperthyroidism and 17 progressor patients) is reported in the paper.

This clonotype was observed once. The target of this receptor is not known. Compared with germline, one end of the junction differs, possibly owing to a read error. The investigation overall reported the following: In validation, the model predicted progression to ophthalmopathy a median of 6.5 months before onset, with approximately 71% sensitivity and roughly 77% specificity. No statistical method was used to fix the sample size in advance, and group allocation was not hidden from the investigators. Most expanded thyroid clonotypes (frequency above 0.001) were also detected in blood, suggesting blood repertoires may reflect thyroid immune responses. Ophthalmopathy was separated from stable hyperthyroidism by a 13 V-J signature model, with just over 85% sensitivity and just over 81% specificity obtained in cross-validation and 80%/75% obtained in testing.

Graves' hyperthyroidism was defined as stable when no progression to ophthalmopathy occurred over 18 months of follow-up. Hyperthyroidism patients were newly diagnosed, had a disease duration of under 2 months, and were aged 18 to 65 years. Any patient with an uncontrolled infection, another autoimmune disease, pregnancy or lactation was excluded. Diagnoses were established on the basis of clinical symptoms, serum thyroxine and TRAb, thyroid ultrasound, and orbital computed tomography. Total RNA was extracted with Trizol reagent, and quality was checked on an Agilent 2100 Bioanalyzer. Measured from the cysteine to the phenylalanine, the CDR3 is 16 residues long. This entry keeps only the CDR3 DNA: 48 bases, framed from base 1. The germline V gene yields SGHTA for CDR1 and FQGTGA for CDR2. The TCR beta CDR3 regions were amplified from RNA transcripts. A first-round RT-PCR of the TCR CDR3 used the HTBI primer set with the Qiagen OneStep RT-PCR kit. The libraries were constructed in a second round of multiplex PCR and then size-selected and purified. Paired-end sequencing of the libraries was performed with 100 bp reads on an Illumina HiSeq2000. Per the authors' processing: Raw data were processed with SOAPnuke, discarding reads with adapters, uncalled bases, mean Phred below 15, or no exact constant-primer or identifier match. High-quality paired reads were merged with COPE v1.2.5, and unique nucleotide sequences were defined as clonotypes. MiTCR v1.1 was used to align clonotypes to the IMGT TRBV, TRBD and TRBJ reference segments. The analysis included only V-J combinations with a frequency above 0.0001, which together covered approximately 99% of the repertoires. The TCS score was defined as the ratio of F50 (clonal expansion) to E x V (chaos), calculated using BLOSUM62-based TCRdist between CDR3 peptides within each V-J. Welch's t-statistics and random forest reduced several hundred V-J features to 10 to 15, which were used in a naive Bayes classifier (R e1071). TCRdb reprocessing: public reads trimmed at Q25 with fastp, clones called with MiXCR, in-frame beta chains kept. All rows with the same CDR3 protein become a single entry with the most common DNA and genes. TCRdb, not the authors, supplied the V and J calls. This sample gives about 540,000 distinct CDR3 sequences in total; around 42% of them show up just once. Clones ranked in the top ten supply 8% to 8.5% of the sample.

Sequenced input: peripheral blood or thyroid tissue (not recorded which). The chain uses TRBV7-3 and TRBJ1-2; too little of a D gene remains to name it. The clonotype originates from a woman aged 18-30 years with Graves' hyperthyroidism. Donor details come from another sample of the same person, matched by shared clones. Here the CDR3 is given as CASSQDRQRPNYGYTF. The bases are TGCGCCAGCAGCCAAGATCGTCAGAGGCCTAACTATGGCTACACCTTC.